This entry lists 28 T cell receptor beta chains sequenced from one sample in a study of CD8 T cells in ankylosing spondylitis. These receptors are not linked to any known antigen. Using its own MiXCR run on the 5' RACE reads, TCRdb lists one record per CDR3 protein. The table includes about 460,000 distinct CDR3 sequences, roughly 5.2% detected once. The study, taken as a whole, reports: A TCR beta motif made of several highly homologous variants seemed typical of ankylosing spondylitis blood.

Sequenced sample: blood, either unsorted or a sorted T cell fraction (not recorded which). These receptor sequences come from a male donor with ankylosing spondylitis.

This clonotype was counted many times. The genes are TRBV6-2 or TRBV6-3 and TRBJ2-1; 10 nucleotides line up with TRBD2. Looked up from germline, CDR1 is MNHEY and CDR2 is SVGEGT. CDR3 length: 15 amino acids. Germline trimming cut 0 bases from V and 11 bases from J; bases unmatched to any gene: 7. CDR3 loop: CASSYSLAGVAQQFF. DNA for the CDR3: TGTGCCAGCAGTTACTCCCTAGCGGGAGTAGCACAGCAGTTCTTC.

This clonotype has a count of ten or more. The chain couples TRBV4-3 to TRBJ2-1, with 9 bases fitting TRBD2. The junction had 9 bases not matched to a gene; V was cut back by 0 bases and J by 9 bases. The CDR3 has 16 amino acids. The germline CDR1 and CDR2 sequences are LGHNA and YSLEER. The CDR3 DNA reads TGCGCCAGCAGCCAAGAAAATCGGCGGGAGGGGCGTGAGCAGTTCTTC. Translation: CASSQENRREGREQFF.

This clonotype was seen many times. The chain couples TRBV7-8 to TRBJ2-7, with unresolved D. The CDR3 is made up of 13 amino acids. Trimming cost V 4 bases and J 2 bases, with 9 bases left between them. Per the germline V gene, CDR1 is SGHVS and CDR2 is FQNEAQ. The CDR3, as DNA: TGTGCCAGCAGCTGGAACACCGCCTACGAGCAGTACTTC. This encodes CASSWNTAYEQYF.

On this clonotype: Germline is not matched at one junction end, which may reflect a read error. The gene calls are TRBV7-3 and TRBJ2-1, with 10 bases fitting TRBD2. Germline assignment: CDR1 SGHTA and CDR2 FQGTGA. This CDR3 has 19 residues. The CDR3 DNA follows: TGTACCAGCAGTCCCTACCTGAGGACTAGCGGAAGCTCCTACAATGAGCAGTTCTTC. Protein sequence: CTSSPYLRTSGSSYNEQFF.

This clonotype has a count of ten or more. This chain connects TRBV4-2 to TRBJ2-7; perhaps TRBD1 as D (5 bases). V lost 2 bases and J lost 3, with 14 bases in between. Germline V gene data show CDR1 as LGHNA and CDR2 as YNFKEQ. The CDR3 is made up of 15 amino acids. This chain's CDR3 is CASSQHSGRDYEQYF. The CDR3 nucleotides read TGTGCCAGCAGCCAACACTCGGGCAGGGACTACGAGCAGTACTTC.

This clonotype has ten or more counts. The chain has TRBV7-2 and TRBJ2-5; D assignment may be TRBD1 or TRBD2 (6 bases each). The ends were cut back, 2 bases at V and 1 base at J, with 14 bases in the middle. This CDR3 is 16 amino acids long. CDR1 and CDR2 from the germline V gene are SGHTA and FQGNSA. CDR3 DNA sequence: TGTGCCAGCAGCTTATCGTGGGGGGCCTTCCAAGAGACCCAGTACTTC. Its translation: CASSLSWGAFQETQYF. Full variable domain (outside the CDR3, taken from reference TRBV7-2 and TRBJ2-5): GAGVSQSPSNKVTEKGKDVELRCDPISGHTALYWYRQSLGQGLEFLIYFQGNSAPDKSGLPSDRFSAERTGGSVSTLTIQRTQQEDSAVYLCASSLSWGAFQETQYFGPGTRLLVL.

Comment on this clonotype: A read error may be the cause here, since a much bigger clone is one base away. The CDR3 is CASSLARGELFF. CDR3 DNA sequence: TGTGCCAGCAGTTTGGCTCGGGGGGAGCTGTTTTTT. V gene TRBV12-3 or TRBV12-4 combines with J gene TRBJ2-2; no reliable D call. This CDR3 contains 12 residues. Deletions cut 3 bases from V and 8 bases from J, with 7 bases between.

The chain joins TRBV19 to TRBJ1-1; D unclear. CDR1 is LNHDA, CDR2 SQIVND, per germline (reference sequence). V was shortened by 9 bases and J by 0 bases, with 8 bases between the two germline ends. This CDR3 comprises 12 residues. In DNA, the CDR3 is TGTGCCAGCAGGCATATGAACACTGAAGCTTTCTTT. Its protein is CASRHMNTEAFF.

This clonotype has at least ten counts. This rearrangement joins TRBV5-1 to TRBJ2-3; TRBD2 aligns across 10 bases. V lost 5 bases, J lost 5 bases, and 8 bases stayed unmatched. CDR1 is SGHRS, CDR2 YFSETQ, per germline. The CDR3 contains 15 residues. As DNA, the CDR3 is TGCGCCAGCAGGTCACTAGCGGGGACACGAGATACGCAGTATTTT. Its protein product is CASRSLAGTRDTQYF. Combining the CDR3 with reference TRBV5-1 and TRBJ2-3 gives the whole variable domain KAGVTQTPRYLIKTRGQQVTLSCSPISGHRSVSWYQQTPGQGLQFLFEYFSETQRNKGNFPGRFSGRQFSNSRSEMNVSTLELGDSALYLCASRSLAGTRDTQYFGPGTRLTVL.

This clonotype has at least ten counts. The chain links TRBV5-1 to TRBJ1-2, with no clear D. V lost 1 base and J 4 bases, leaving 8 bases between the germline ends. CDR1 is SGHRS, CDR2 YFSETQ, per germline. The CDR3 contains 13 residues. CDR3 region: CASSLRAGYGYTF. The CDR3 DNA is TGCGCCAGCAGCTTGAGGGCAGGCTATGGCTACACCTTC.

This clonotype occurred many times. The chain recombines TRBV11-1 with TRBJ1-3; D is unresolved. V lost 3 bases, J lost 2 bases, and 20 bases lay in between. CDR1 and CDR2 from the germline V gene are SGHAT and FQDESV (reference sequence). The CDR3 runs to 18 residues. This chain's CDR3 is CASSFDTAIQTAGNTIYF. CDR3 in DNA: TGTGCCAGCAGCTTTGATACAGCAATTCAAACCGCTGGAAACACCATATATTTT.

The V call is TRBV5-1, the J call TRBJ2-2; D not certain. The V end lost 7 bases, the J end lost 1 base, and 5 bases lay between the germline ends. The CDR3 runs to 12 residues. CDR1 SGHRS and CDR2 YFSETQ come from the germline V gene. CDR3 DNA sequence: TGCGCCAGCGGGATGAACACCGGGGAGCTGTTTTTT. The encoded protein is CASGMNTGELFF.

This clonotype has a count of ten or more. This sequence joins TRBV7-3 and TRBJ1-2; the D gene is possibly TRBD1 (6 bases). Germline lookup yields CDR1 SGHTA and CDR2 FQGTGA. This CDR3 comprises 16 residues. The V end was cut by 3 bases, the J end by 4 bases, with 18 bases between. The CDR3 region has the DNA TGTGCCAGCAGCTTGAGGGGGAGAGAGGGCCTCTATGGCTACACCTTC. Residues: CASSLRGREGLYGYTF. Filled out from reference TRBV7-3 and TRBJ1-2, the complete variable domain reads GAGVSQTPSNKVTEKGKYVELRCDPISGHTALYWYRQSLGQGPEFLIYFQGTGAADDSGLPNDRFFAVRPEGSVSTLKIQRTERGDSAVYLCASSLRGREGLYGYTFGSGTRLTVV.

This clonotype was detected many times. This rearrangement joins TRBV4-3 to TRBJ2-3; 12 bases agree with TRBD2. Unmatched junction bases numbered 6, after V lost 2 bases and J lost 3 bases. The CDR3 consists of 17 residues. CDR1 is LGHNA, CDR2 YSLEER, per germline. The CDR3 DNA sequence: TGCGCCAGCAGCCAATCGACTAGCGGGAGAAGGACAGATACGCAGTATTTT. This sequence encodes CASSQSTSGRRTDTQYF.

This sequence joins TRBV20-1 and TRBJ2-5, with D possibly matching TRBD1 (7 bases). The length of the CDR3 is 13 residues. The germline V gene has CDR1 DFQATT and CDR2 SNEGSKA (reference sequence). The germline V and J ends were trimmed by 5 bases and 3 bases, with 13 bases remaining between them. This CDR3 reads CSAWTGGEETQYF. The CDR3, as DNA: TGCAGTGCTTGGACAGGCGGGGAAGAGACCCAGTACTTC.

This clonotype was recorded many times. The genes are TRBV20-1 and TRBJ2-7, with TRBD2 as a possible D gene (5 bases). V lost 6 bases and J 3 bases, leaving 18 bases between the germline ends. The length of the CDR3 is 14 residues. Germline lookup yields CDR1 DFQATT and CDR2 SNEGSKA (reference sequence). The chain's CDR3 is CSALRGSPSYEQYF. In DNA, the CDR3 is TGCAGTGCCCTCCGAGGGAGCCCCAGCTACGAGCAGTACTTC.

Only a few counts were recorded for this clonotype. The CDR3 loop reads CASSQESLAGTTDTQYF. The CDR3 region has the DNA TGTGCCAGCAGCCAAGAGAGCCTAGCGGGGACAACAGATACGCAGTATTTT. V usage is TRBV4-2 and J usage is TRBJ2-3; 9 bases line up with TRBD2. V shed 0 bases, J shed 3 bases, and the junction held 7 bases outside the gene matches. From germline, CDR1 is LGHNA and CDR2 YNFKEQ. There are 17 residues in the CDR3.

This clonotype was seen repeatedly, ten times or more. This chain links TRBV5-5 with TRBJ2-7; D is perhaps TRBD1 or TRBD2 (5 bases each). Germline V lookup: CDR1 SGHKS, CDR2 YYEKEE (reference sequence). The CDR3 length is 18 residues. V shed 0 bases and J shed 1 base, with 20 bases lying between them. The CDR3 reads CASSLASLGTLNSYEQYF. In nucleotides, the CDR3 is TGTGCCAGCAGCTTGGCCAGCCTGGGGACCCTGAATTCCTACGAGCAGTACTTC.

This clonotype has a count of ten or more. The CDR3, as DNA: TGTGCCAGCAGCTTAGCCCGGACAGCCGATAGCAATCAGCCCCAGCATTTT. Translating it yields CASSLARTADSNQPQHF. V usage is TRBV7-2 and J usage is TRBJ1-5; TRBD1 might be the D (6 bases). V was trimmed by 0 bases and J by 0 bases, leaving 12 bases between them. Germline CDR1 is SGHTA and CDR2 is FQGNSA. This CDR3 comprises 17 residues. The whole variable domain, filled in from reference TRBV7-2 and TRBJ1-5, reads GAGVSQSPSNKVTEKGKDVELRCDPISGHTALYWYRQSLGQGLEFLIYFQGNSAPDKSGLPSDRFSAERTGGSVSTLTIQRTQQEDSAVYLCASSLARTADSNQPQHFGDGTRLSIL.

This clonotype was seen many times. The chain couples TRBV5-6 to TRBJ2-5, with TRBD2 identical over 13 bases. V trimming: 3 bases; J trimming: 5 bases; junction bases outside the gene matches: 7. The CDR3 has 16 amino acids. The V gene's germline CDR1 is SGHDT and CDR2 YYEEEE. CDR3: CASSSLTSGRRETQYF. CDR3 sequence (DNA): TGTGCCAGCAGCTCCCTGACTAGCGGGAGGAGGGAGACCCAGTACTTC.

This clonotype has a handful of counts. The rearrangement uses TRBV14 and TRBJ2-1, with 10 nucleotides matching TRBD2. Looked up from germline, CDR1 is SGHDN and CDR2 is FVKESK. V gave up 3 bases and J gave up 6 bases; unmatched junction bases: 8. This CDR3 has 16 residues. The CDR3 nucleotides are TGTGCCAGCAGCCAGATACTAGCGGGATTTTCCAATGAGCAGTTCTTC. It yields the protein CASSQILAGFSNEQFF. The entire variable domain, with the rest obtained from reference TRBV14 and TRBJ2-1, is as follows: EAGVTQFPSHSVIEKGQTVTLRCDPISGHDNLYWYRRVMGKEIKFLLHFVKESKQDESGMPNNRFLAERTGGTYSTLKVQPAELEDSGVYFCASSQILAGFSNEQFFGPGTRLTVL.

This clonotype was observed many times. This chain's CDR3 is CASSFDAGDTEAFF. In DNA form, the CDR3 reads TGTGCCAGCAGCTTTGACGCAGGGGACACTGAAGCTTTCTTT. The chain is built from TRBV11-1 and TRBJ1-1; D is perhaps TRBD1 (6 bases). CDR1 and CDR2 (germline): SGHAT, FQDESV (reference sequence). V was shortened by 3 bases and J by 3 bases, with 11 bases between the two germline ends. This CDR3 has 14 residues.

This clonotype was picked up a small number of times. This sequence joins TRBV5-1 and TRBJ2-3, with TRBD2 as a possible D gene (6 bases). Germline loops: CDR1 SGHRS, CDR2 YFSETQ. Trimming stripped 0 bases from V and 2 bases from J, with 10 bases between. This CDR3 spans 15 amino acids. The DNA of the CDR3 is TGCGCCAGCAGCTTGGAATGGGGGGACACAGATACGCAGTATTTT. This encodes CASSLEWGDTDTQYF.

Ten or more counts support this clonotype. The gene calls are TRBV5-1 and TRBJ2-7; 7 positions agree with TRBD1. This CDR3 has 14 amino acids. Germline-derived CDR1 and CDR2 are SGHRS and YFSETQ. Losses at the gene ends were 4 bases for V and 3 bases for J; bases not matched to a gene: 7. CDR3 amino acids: CASSPLTGVYEQYF. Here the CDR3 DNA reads TGCGCCAGCAGCCCGTTAACAGGGGTCTACGAGCAGTACTTC.

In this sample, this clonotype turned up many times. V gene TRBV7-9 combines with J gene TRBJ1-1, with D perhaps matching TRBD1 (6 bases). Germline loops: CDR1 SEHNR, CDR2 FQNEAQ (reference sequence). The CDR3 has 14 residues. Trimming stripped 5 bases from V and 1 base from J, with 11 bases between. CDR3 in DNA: TGTGCCAGCAGCCCGGGGGGCCAGAACACTGAAGCTTTCTTT. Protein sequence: CASSPGGQNTEAFF.

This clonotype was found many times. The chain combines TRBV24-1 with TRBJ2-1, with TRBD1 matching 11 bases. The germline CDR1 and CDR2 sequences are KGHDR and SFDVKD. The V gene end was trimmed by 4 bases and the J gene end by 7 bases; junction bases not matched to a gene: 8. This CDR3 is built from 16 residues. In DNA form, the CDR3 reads TGTGCCACCAGTGACCCCGGGACAGGGGGTGCGAATGAGCAGTTCTTC. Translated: CATSDPGTGGANEQFF.

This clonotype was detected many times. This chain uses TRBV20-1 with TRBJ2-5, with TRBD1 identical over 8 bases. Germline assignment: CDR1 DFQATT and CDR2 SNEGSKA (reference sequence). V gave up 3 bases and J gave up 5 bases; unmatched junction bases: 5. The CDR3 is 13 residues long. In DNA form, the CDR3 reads TGCAGTGCTAGTGGGCAGGGGGCTGAGACCCAGTACTTC. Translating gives CSASGQGAETQYF.

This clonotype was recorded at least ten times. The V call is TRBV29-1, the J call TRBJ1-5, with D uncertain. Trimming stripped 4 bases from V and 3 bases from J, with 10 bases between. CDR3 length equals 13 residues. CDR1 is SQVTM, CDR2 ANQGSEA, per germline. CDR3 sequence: CSVGEQINQPQHF. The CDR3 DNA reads TGCAGCGTTGGGGAACAGATCAATCAGCCCCAGCATTTT.